These 28 T cell receptor beta chains were all obtained from the same sample, sequenced in a study of PD-1 blockade in classical Hodgkin lymphoma. Generated by immunoSEQ multiplex PCR, the TCRdb table keeps only in-frame clones and is missing some. Counted here are 80,000 to 100,000 clones, around 93% occurring once; the ten biggest clones make up roughly 2%. Time point of the sample: cycle 4 day 1 (C4D1), after five to seven weeks of nivolumab. All the patients suffered relapse after autologous stem cell transplantation, and brentuximab vedotin exposure differed. The sequencing here drew on peripheral blood mononuclear cells (PBMCs), taken before the fourth cycle of nivolumab. These receptors were collected from a human donor with classical Hodgkin lymphoma.

V usage is TRBV6-1 and J usage is TRBJ1-6; a weak D match, TRBD1 (5 bases). Germline lookup yields CDR1 MNHNS and CDR2 SASEGT. V was shortened by 1 base and J by 7 bases, with 11 bases between the two germline ends. This CDR3 contains 15 residues. As DNA, the CDR3 is TGTGCCAGCAGTGAAGGCAGGGTAGGAAATTCACCCCTCCACTTT. Translating it yields CASSEGRVGNSPLHF.

V usage is TRBV19 and J usage is TRBJ2-1; no firm D call. CDR1 is LNHDA and CDR2 is SQIVND in the germline V gene (reference sequence). The V end was cut by 3 bases, the J end by 4 bases, with 4 bases between. The CDR3 is 12 amino acids. As DNA, the CDR3 is TGTGCCAGTAGTATCATATACAATGAGCAGTTCTTC. Protein product: CASSIIYNEQFF.

The rearrangement joins TRBV5-1 to TRBJ1-2; D is uncertain. The V and J ends lost 4 bases and 0 bases respectively, with 7 bases between them. The CDR3 is 13 residues long. Germline values: CDR1 SGHRS, CDR2 YFSETQ. DNA of the CDR3: TGCGCCAGCAGCCCGGCCCCTAACTATGGCTACACCTTC. As protein: CASSPAPNYGYTF.

The chain employs TRBV25-1 and TRBJ1-2; D unclear. With 3 bases removed from V and 6 bases from J, the gap between germline ends came to 14 bases. The V gene's germline CDR1 is MGHDK and CDR2 SYGVNS. The CDR3 covers 14 residues. The CDR3 DNA follows: TGTGCCAGCAGTGAGGCGGACTGGAGGAATGGCTACACCTTC. Protein sequence: CASSEADWRNGYTF.

This clone was seen only once. The chain combines TRBV4-1 with TRBJ2-1, with 8 bases aligning to TRBD2. The CDR3 sequence is 12 residues long. V trimming: 6 bases; J trimming: 13 bases; junction bases outside the gene matches: 8. Germline-derived CDR1 and CDR2 are MGHRA and YSYEKL. The CDR3 DNA sequence: TGCGCCAGCAGGAACACGGGGGGGAGACAGTTCTTC. This translates into CASRNTGGRQFF.

This clone was seen only once. V gene TRBV27 combines with J gene TRBJ1-2; D gene ambiguous. This CDR3 spans 14 amino acids. V lost 4 bases and J lost 4, with 13 bases in between. Germline CDR1 reads MNHEY; CDR2 reads SMNVEV (reference sequence). The CDR3 spells CASSSGPDRYGYTF. In DNA form, the CDR3 reads TGTGCCAGCAGTTCTGGACCGGACCGCTATGGCTACACCTTC.

The chain combines TRBV9 with TRBJ2-7; D gene ambiguous. The V end lost 8 bases, the J end lost 7 bases, and 13 bases lay between the germline ends. The CDR3 loop spans 11 amino acids. The germline V gene has CDR1 SGDLS and CDR2 YYNGEE. The CDR3 sequence is CASGQGVEQYF. The CDR3 DNA reads as TGTGCCAGTGGTCAAGGAGTTGAGCAGTACTTC.

CDR3 region: CASSLGGDTYEQYF. The DNA for the CDR3 is TGTGCCAGCAGCTTGGGCGGGGACACATACGAGCAGTACTTC. The chain couples TRBV5-6 to TRBJ2-7; D possibly matches TRBD1 or TRBD2 (6 bases each). V lost 0 bases to trimming and J lost 4 bases, with 11 bases between them. From germline, CDR1 is SGHDT and CDR2 YYEEEE. There are 14 residues in the CDR3.

This sequence joins TRBV4-1 and TRBJ1-2; 10 bases map to TRBD1. Germline V lookup: CDR1 MGHRA, CDR2 YSYEKL. Trimming at V came to 4 bases and at J to 3 bases, leaving 5 bases not matched to a gene. The CDR3 spans 15 residues. CDR3 coding DNA: TGCGCCAGCAGCCCGAGGACAGGGGGAGACTATGGCTACACCTTC. Protein: CASSPRTGGDYGYTF.

The table lists this clone with a count of one. The rearrangement uses TRBV6-1 and TRBJ2-7, with a possible D match to TRBD1 (6 bases). Trimming cost V 3 bases and J 1 base, with 16 bases left between them. Germline CDR1 reads MNHNS; CDR2 reads SASEGT. The CDR3 consists of 16 residues. For the CDR3, the DNA is TGTGCCAGCAGTGATTTAGGACAGCCGAGATCCTACGAGCAGTACTTC. Protein: CASSDLGQPRSYEQYF.

The J gene is TRBJ2-1, the V gene TRBV2, with 10 bases matching TRBD2. The CDR3 length is 15 residues. Germline V gene sequence: CDR1 SNHLY, CDR2 FYNNEI. The ends lost 6 bases at V and 2 bases at J; junction bases unmatched: 4. In DNA, the CDR3 is TGTGCCAGCAGGCTCCTAGCGGGGGCCTACAATGAGCAGTTCTTC. It encodes CASRLLAGAYNEQFF. The entire variable domain, with the rest obtained from reference TRBV2 and TRBJ2-1, is as follows: EPEVTQTPSHQVTQMGQEVILRCVPISNHLYFYWYRQILGQKVEFLVSFYNNEISEKSEIFDDQFSVERPDGSNFTLKIRSTKLEDSAMYFCASRLLAGAYNEQFFGPGTRLTVL.

The rearrangement uses TRBV27 and TRBJ2-7, with D hard to call. V lost 5 bases, J lost 4 bases, and 9 bases lay in between. Germline values: CDR1 MNHEY, CDR2 SMNVEV (reference sequence). The CDR3 consists of 12 residues. CDR3 region: CASSASLYEQYF. The CDR3 DNA reads as TGTGCCAGCAGTGCCTCCCTGTACGAGCAGTACTTC.

The V and J genes are TRBV4-1 and TRBJ2-5, with 7 bases matching TRBD1. V trimming: 4 bases; J trimming: 3 bases; junction bases outside the gene matches: 8. CDR3 length equals 15 residues. Germline CDR1 is MGHRA and CDR2 is YSYEKL. The CDR3 reads CASSRSVDREETQYF. CDR3 nucleotide sequence: TGCGCCAGCAGCCGTTCGGTAGACAGGGAAGAGACCCAGTACTTC.

This chain connects TRBV5-1 to TRBJ2-2; 10 nucleotides align to TRBD1. CDR1 and CDR2 (germline): SGHRS, YFSETQ. There are 16 residues in the CDR3. V was pared by 5 bases and J by 3 bases, with 7 bases of the junction left unmatched. The CDR3 loop reads CASRRGQGLDTGELFF. The DNA of the CDR3 is TGCGCCAGCAGACGGGGACAGGGGTTAGACACCGGGGAGCTGTTTTTT.

This rearrangement joins TRBV27 to TRBJ2-5; D is unresolved. V lost 4 bases, J lost 11 bases, and 20 bases lay in between. The germline V gene has CDR1 MNHEY and CDR2 SMNVEV (reference sequence). The CDR3 has 14 residues. CDR3 protein: CASSSPTNRVEQYF. CDR3 nucleotide sequence: TGTGCCAGCAGTTCCCCAACTAACCGGGTGGAGCAGTACTTC.

The V call is TRBV2, the J call TRBJ2-5; D is undetermined. Germline-derived CDR1 and CDR2 are SNHLY and FYNNEI. V lost 4 bases and J 2 bases, leaving 5 bases between the germline ends. The CDR3 runs to 12 residues. Written as DNA, the CDR3 is TGTGCCAGCAGTGGGGTGCAAGAGACCCAGTACTTC. Translating it yields CASSGVQETQYF.

This chain links TRBV29-1 with TRBJ2-1; possible D gene TRBD2, 6 bases. The V and J ends lost 4 bases and 3 bases respectively, with 13 bases between them. The CDR3 sequence is 14 residues long. The germline CDR1 and CDR2 sequences are SQVTM and ANQGSEA. The DNA of the CDR3 is TGCAGCGTTGTTTGGGCGGGGAGCTACAATGAGCAGTTCTTC. As protein: CSVVWAGSYNEQFF.

The rearrangement uses TRBV7-8 and TRBJ1-5, with D hard to call. The V gene lost 4 bases and the J gene lost 3 bases, with 13 bases spanning the gap. The length of the CDR3 is 15 residues. Germline CDR1 SGHVS, CDR2 FQNEAQ. CDR3 region: CASSSYPANNQPQHF. CDR3 in DNA: TGTGCCAGCAGCTCATATCCAGCGAACAATCAGCCCCAGCATTTT.

This clone was recorded once. The chain couples TRBV28 to TRBJ1-1; D is unresolved. Germline CDR1 MDHEN, CDR2 SYDVKM. V lost 1 base and J 4 bases, leaving 16 bases between the germline ends. CDR3 length: 16 residues. CDR3: CASSLYTKPLSTEAFF. CDR3 in DNA: TGTGCCAGCAGTTTATACACGAAACCCTTGAGCACTGAAGCTTTCTTT.

On this clone: A junction boundary mismatches the germline segment, possibly from a read error. V gene TRBV7-7 combines with J gene TRBJ2-2; 13 bases are shared with TRBD2. The length of the CDR3 is 20 residues. Germline V gives CDR1 SSHAT, CDR2 FNYEAQ (reference sequence). The CDR3: CASSLRQRTSGSGNTGELFF. As DNA, the CDR3 is TGTGCTAGCAGCTTAAGACAGAGGACTAGCGGGAGCGGGAACACCGGGGAGCTGTTTTTT.

The J gene is TRBJ2-7, the V gene TRBV7-8, with 13 bases matching TRBD2. V lost 2 bases and J lost 0; bases outside the gene matches: 10. This CDR3 comprises 19 residues. CDR1 and CDR2 from the germline V gene are SGHVS and FQNEAQ. CDR3 sequence reads: CASSLRLAGGPYNSYEQYF. Written as DNA, the CDR3 is TGTGCCAGCAGCTTAAGACTAGCGGGAGGACCTTACAACTCCTACGAGCAGTACTTC.

This clone was found once. The chain employs TRBV5-1 and TRBJ2-3, with TRBD2 matching over 10 bases. V was pared by 3 bases and J by 4 bases, with 8 bases of the junction left unmatched. Germline loops: CDR1 SGHRS, CDR2 YFSETQ. The CDR3 has 16 residues. CDR3: CASSSRGAGGPDTQYF. In nucleotides, the CDR3 is TGCGCCAGCAGCTCTAGGGGAGCGGGAGGGCCAGATACGCAGTATTTT. Filled out from reference TRBV5-1 and TRBJ2-3, the complete variable domain reads KAGVTQTPRYLIKTRGQQVTLSCSPISGHRSVSWYQQTPGQGLQFLFEYFSETQRNKGNFPGRFSGRQFSNSRSEMNVSTLELGDSALYLCASSSRGAGGPDTQYFGPGTRLTVL.

This clone has just one count. V gene TRBV6-1 combines with J gene TRBJ1-5; TRBD1 is a possible D gene (6 bases). The CDR3 contains 15 residues. Germline V gene sequence: CDR1 MNHNS, CDR2 SASEGT. Trimming left V 10 bases short and J 1 base short, with 17 bases between. CDR3 sequence reads: CATLPGVVSNQPQHF. CDR3 nucleotides: TGTGCCACCCTCCCAGGGGTCGTCAGCAATCAGCCCCAGCATTTT.

This chain uses TRBV7-9 with TRBJ2-1, with TRBD2 matching over 13 bases. CDR3 length: 16 amino acids. The germline CDR1 and CDR2 sequences are SEHNR and FQNEAQ (reference sequence). After removal of 5 bases from V and 7 bases from J, the junction contained 8 bases not matched to a gene. DNA of the CDR3: TGTGCCAGCAGCGCGTGGACTAGCGGGAGTCTGAATGAGCAGTTCTTC. It specifies CASSAWTSGSLNEQFF.

J is TRBJ2-7 and V is TRBV5-1; 8 nucleotides line up with TRBD1. Germline CDR1 reads SGHRS; CDR2 reads YFSETQ. CDR3 length: 18 amino acids. J was trimmed by 3 bases and V by 3 bases; bases with no gene match: 17. CDR3 residues: CASSSRALGRGQIYEQYF. In DNA form, the CDR3 reads TGCGCCAGCAGCTCCAGGGCTTTGGGCAGGGGGCAAATCTACGAGCAGTACTTC.

About this clone itself: Other DNA sequences in the same sample also yield this CDR3. The rearrangement joins TRBV27 to TRBJ2-7; D possibly corresponds to TRBD1 (6 bases). The V gene lost 3 bases and the J gene lost 4 bases, with 13 bases spanning the gap. The V gene's germline CDR1 is MNHEY and CDR2 SMNVEV (reference sequence). The CDR3 sequence is 14 residues long. For the CDR3, the DNA is TGTGCCAGCAGTTTGAGCAGGGGTAGTTACGAGCAGTACTTC. Amino acids: CASSLSRGSYEQYF.

This chain connects TRBV6-5 to TRBJ2-3; TRBD2 is a possible D gene (6 bases). This CDR3 region has 15 residues. Germline-derived CDR1 and CDR2 are MNHEY and SVGAGI. Trimming shortened V by 4 bases and J by 2 bases, and 13 bases separated the two germline ends. The CDR3 DNA sequence: TGTGCCAGCAGTTTCGCGGGGCCCGTCACAGATACGCAGTATTTT. Translated, it gives CASSFAGPVTDTQYF.

The rearrangement uses TRBV27 and TRBJ1-2; D call uncertain. V lost 6 bases and J 2 bases, leaving 10 bases between the germline ends. CDR1 is MNHEY, CDR2 SMNVEV, per germline (reference sequence). This CDR3 contains 13 residues. CDR3 loop: CASRATANYGYTF. CDR3 sequence (DNA): TGTGCCAGCAGAGCAACAGCAAACTATGGCTACACCTTC.